The clone carrying this T cell receptor (beta chain) was counted a few times. Method: immunoSEQ multiplex PCR; TCRdb's copy keeps in-frame clones and lacks some. The table shows tens of thousands of clones, with under 75% occurring only once. This CDR3 region has 15 residues. With 6 bases clipped from V and 0 bases from J, the junction kept 7 bases outside the gene matches. Germline CDR1 reads MNHNS; CDR2 reads SASEGT. The data were obtained in a study of cytotoxic CD8 clonotypes in ibrutinib-treated CLL. Study at large: After treatment lasting a median 12 months, range 6 to 36, response samples were collected.

This TCR was sampled from a human donor with chronic lymphocytic leukemia. This chain connects TRBV6-1 to TRBJ1-2; 7 bases align to TRBD1. The sample consisted of PBMCs, taken after 12 months of ibrutinib treatment. The CDR3 sequence: CASRGRGQTNYGYTF. Written as DNA, the CDR3 is TGTGCCAGCAGGGGTCGGGGACAGACTAACTATGGCTACACCTTC.